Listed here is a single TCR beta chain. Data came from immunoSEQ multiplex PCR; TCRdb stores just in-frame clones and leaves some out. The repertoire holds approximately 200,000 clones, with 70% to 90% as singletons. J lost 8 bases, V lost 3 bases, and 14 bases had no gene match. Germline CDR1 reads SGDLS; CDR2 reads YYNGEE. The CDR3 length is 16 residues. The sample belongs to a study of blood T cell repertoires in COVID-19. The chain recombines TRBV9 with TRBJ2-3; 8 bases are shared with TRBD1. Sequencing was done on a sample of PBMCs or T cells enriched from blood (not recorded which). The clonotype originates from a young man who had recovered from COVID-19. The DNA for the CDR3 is TGTGCCAGCAGCGACCCAGGGACAGGATCACCGGGTACGCAGTATTTT. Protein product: CASSDPGTGSPGTQYF.